This T cell receptor (beta chain) was identified during a study of vaccination effects on CD4 cells after COVID-19. In regard to this clone: Its matching antigen is unknown.

Per the germline V gene, CDR1 is SGHRS and CDR2 is YFSETQ. Trimming took 3 bases from V and 5 from J, leaving 23 bases between them. CDR3 length: 17 residues. Cells that had been cultured for roughly 9 days were the source of isolated CD4+ T cells. Some clones are missing from TCRdb's copy, which holds only in-frame ones; the method was immunoSEQ multiplex PCR. The sample holds almost 40,000 clones; roughly 82% are singletons and the top ten take less than 3.5%. The V and J genes are TRBV5-1 and TRBJ2-5, with D possibly TRBD1 on 6 matching bases. Sequences were derived from CD4+ T cells from PBMCs cultured without peptide, sampled before COVID-19 vaccination. The clonotype was recovered from a human donor who received a COVID-19 vaccine. In nucleotides, the CDR3 is TGCGCCAGCAGCTCAGGGGCGGTACGAGGGTCGGGTGAGACCCAGTACTTC. Its translation: CASSSGAVRGSGETQYF.